Listed here are 12 T cell receptor beta chains from one sample, sequenced in a study of blood T cell repertoires in COVID-19. Assay: immunoSEQ multiplex PCR; the TCRdb copy retains only in-frame clones and omits some. Found here are over 40,000 clones, about 90% of them singletons; the top ten hold approximately 12%. The sequenced sample was peripheral blood. The receptors originated from a human donor in a cohort sampled during active COVID-19.

The chain has TRBV5-6 and TRBJ1-4; TRBD1 agrees at 9 bases. The J segment lost 6 bases and the V segment lost 5 bases, leaving 5 bases of the junction unmatched. The CDR3 length is 14 residues. Germline lookup yields CDR1 SGHDT and CDR2 YYEEEE. CDR3 region: CASSYRGPDEKLFF. CDR3 coding DNA: TGTGCCAGCAGTTACAGGGGGCCTGATGAAAAACTGTTTTTT.

This chain connects TRBV5-1 to TRBJ2-5; 10 nucleotides match TRBD1. The CDR3 length is 15 residues. V shed 4 bases and J 4 bases; nucleotides not matched to a gene: 7. The germline V gene has CDR1 SGHRS and CDR2 YFSETQ. This chain's CDR3 is CASSAVRDRGETQYF. CDR3 DNA sequence: TGCGCCAGCAGCGCCGTCCGGGACAGGGGAGAGACCCAGTACTTC.

This clone was observed a single time. The CDR3 region is CASRGPGNTEAFF. The DNA for the CDR3 is TGTGCCAGCAGGGGGCCTGGGAACACTGAAGCTTTCTTT. The J gene is TRBJ1-1, the V gene TRBV6-4; the D gene is possibly TRBD1 (5 bases). The CDR3 loop spans 13 amino acids. V shed 6 bases and J shed 1 base, with 9 bases lying between them. CDR1 and CDR2 from the germline V gene are MRHNA and SNTAGT.

This rearrangement joins TRBV19 to TRBJ1-2; D is uncertain. V was shortened by 7 bases and J by 2 bases, with 14 bases between the two germline ends. Germline V gene data show CDR1 as LNHDA and CDR2 as SQIVND (reference sequence). This CDR3 region has 14 residues. CDR3 in amino acids: CASTAPGVNYGYTF. CDR3 nucleotide sequence: TGTGCCAGTACCGCACCCGGAGTGAACTATGGCTACACCTTC.

This clone was picked up one time. The rearrangement links TRBV5-4 to TRBJ2-2; D gene unclear. The V end was cut by 0 bases, the J end by 1 base, with 7 bases between. CDR1 and CDR2 (germline): SGHNT, YYREEE (reference sequence). The CDR3 runs to 15 residues. This chain's CDR3 is CASSLDRRNTGELFF. CDR3 bases: TGTGCCAGCAGCTTGGATAGAAGGAACACCGGGGAGCTGTTTTTT.

This rearrangement joins TRBV10-1 to TRBJ2-5, with D maybe TRBD2 (6 bases). CDR3 size: 17 residues. V was cut by 6 bases and J by 0 bases, with 20 bases left in between. The germline V gene has CDR1 WNHNN and CDR2 SYGVQD (reference sequence). CDR3: CASSASRDSLYQETQYF. The CDR3 coding sequence is TGCGCCAGCAGCGCCTCGAGGGACTCTTTGTACCAAGAGACCCAGTACTTC.

The chain links TRBV7-2 to TRBJ2-2; D unclear. The CDR3 has 14 residues. Germline V lookup: CDR1 SGHTA, CDR2 FQGNSA. V gave up 1 base and J gave up 4 bases, with 7 bases separating them. The CDR3 is CASSLVGGTGELFF. The CDR3 coding sequence is TGTGCCAGCAGCTTAGTAGGCGGCACCGGGGAGCTGTTTTTT.

This clone was seen once. V and J are TRBV3-1 (or the pseudogene TRBV3-2) and TRBJ2-3; 16 bases line up with TRBD2. Germline assignment: CDR1 LGHDT and CDR2 YNNKEL (reference sequence). V was pared by 4 bases and J by 3 bases, with 10 bases of the junction left unmatched. The CDR3 loop spans 19 amino acids. The CDR3 here is CASSPLGLAGGRKTDTQYF. The CDR3 nucleotides are TGTGCCAGCAGCCCCCTGGGACTAGCGGGAGGGCGCAAGACAGATACGCAGTATTTT.

The V and J genes are TRBV4-1 and TRBJ2-5, with D possibly matching TRBD1 (6 bases). The CDR3 is 15 amino acids. Germline V lookup: CDR1 MGHRA, CDR2 YSYEKL. Trimming pared 3 bases from V and 5 bases from J, leaving 16 bases between. CDR3 in DNA: TGCGCCAGCAGCCAGCTATCGCTGGGGGCTGAGACCCAGTACTTC. Translation gives CASSQLSLGAETQYF.

The gene calls are TRBV5-6 and TRBJ1-1; 7 nucleotides match TRBD1. CDR3 length: 15 amino acids. Germline V gives CDR1 SGHDT, CDR2 YYEEEE. V shed 6 bases, J shed 4 bases, and the junction held 12 bases outside the gene matches. The CDR3 region is CASNGGRQGFTEAFF. CDR3 sequence (DNA): TGTGCCAGCAATGGGGGAAGACAGGGTTTCACTGAAGCTTTCTTT.

This chain links TRBV13 with TRBJ2-7; TRBD1 is a possible D gene (5 bases). Per the germline V gene, CDR1 is PRHDT and CDR2 is FYEKMQ (reference sequence). V was trimmed by 5 bases and J by 0 bases, leaving 17 bases between them. This CDR3 is 16 amino acids long. CDR3 residues: CASSPPGRAFSYEQYF. DNA for the CDR3: TGTGCCAGCAGCCCCCCGGGCAGGGCCTTCTCCTACGAGCAGTACTTC.

The chain's CDR3 is CASSVSSGPYNEQFF. The CDR3 nucleotides read TGTGCCAGCAGCGTGTCTAGCGGCCCCTACAATGAGCAGTTCTTC. This sequence joins TRBV9 and TRBJ2-1; 7 nucleotides match TRBD2. Trimming cost V 2 bases and J 2 bases; bases outside gene matches: 4. The germline gives CDR1 SGDLS, CDR2 YYNGEE. CDR3 size: 15 residues.